This T cell receptor beta chain was captured by sequencing in a study of OX40 agonist ivuxolimab in advanced cancers. Study at large: Under the entry rules, prior anti-PD-1, anti-PD-L1 or anti-CTLA-4 therapy was allowed, and approximately 40% had some.

Measured with immunoSEQ multiplex PCR; TCRdb has only the in-frame clones, and not every one. The table lists just under 80,000 clones, around 91% of them singletons. The study, taken as a whole, reports: Antigen specificity remained undetermined for the expanded peripheral T cells. Also present in some nonresponders was a low level of normalized T-cell clonal expansion.

Turning to this clone: Its target is not known.

Looked up from germline, CDR1 is LGHNA and CDR2 is YNFKEQ. V dropped 1 base and J dropped 0 bases, with 5 bases sitting between them. The CDR3 totals 14 residues. This specimen consisted of CD4+ or CD8+ T cells sorted from blood, obtained in a trial of the OX40 agonist ivuxolimab. The chain couples TRBV4-2 to TRBJ2-3; no clear D. The source of this sequence is an adult with an advanced solid tumor such as melanoma, head and neck, liver or kidney cancer. CDR3 nucleotides: TGTGCCAGCAGCCAAGTTGGGAGCACAGATACGCAGTATTTT. Residues: CASSQVGSTDTQYF.